A single sample is the source of the 25 T cell receptor beta chains below, sequenced in a study of blood T cell repertoires in COVID-19 (dated by TCRdb to 2018 to 2020). Receptor libraries were prepared by the immunoSEQ multiplex PCR assay. Held by TCRdb, this immuneACCESS table contains in-frame sequences only and omits some clones. Under half of the omission traces to an unresolved V gene where checked; the cause of the rest is unknown. Recorded for this sample are 55,000 to 90,000 clones; 75% to 90% of them occurred a single time. Around 40% of the sample comes from the top ten. The sequencing input was peripheral blood. These receptors originate from a woman aged 80 or over with active or convalescent COVID-19.

The chain combines TRBV7-2 with TRBJ2-7; 7 bases agree with TRBD1. In germline, CDR1 is SGHTA, CDR2 FQGNSA. CDR3 length equals 14 residues. V shed 2 bases and J 7 bases; nucleotides not matched to a gene: 8. In DNA form, the CDR3 reads TGTGCCAGCAGCTTAAGTGAGGGGGCGAGGGAGCAGTACTTC. Encoded protein: CASSLSEGAREQYF.

V is TRBV19 and J is TRBJ1-3; 10 bases are shared with TRBD1. In germline, CDR1 is LNHDA, CDR2 SQIVND (reference sequence). The CDR3 is 16 residues long. Trimming at V came to 4 bases and at J to 0 bases, leaving 3 bases not matched to a gene. CDR3 region: CASSTTGGGSGNTIYF. CDR3 nucleotide sequence: TGTGCCAGTAGTACGACAGGGGGCGGCTCTGGAAACACCATATATTTT. The full variable domain, completed using reference TRBV19 and TRBJ1-3, is DGGITQSPKYLFRKEGQNVTLSCEQNLNHDAMYWYRQDPGQGLRLIYYSQIVNDFQKGDIAEGYSVSREKKESFPLTVTSAQKNPTAFYLCASSTTGGGSGNTIYFGEGSWLTVV.

This chain's CDR3 is CASSSRQTNSPLHF. CDR3 nucleotides: TGTGCCAGCAGTTCTCGACAAACCAATTCACCCCTCCACTTT. The chain combines TRBV7-2 with TRBJ1-6, with D uncertain. The CDR3 consists of 14 residues. The germline V gene has CDR1 SGHTA and CDR2 FQGNSA. Trimming cost V 6 bases and J 7 bases, with 13 bases left between them.

The chain joins TRBV6-4 to TRBJ2-5; 7 bases fit TRBD1. Germline V CDR1 and CDR2: MRHNA, SNTAGT. CDR3 size: 17 residues. The ends lost 0 bases at V and 1 base at J; junction bases unmatched: 8. In DNA, the CDR3 is TGTGCCAGCAGTGACTCAAAGTGGACAGGCCTCCAAGAGACCCAGTACTTC. Its protein product is CASSDSKWTGLQETQYF.

This clone occurred once. The chain employs TRBV14 and TRBJ1-2; D perhaps matches TRBD1 (6 bases). This CDR3 comprises 15 residues. The V end lost 2 bases, the J end lost 2 bases, and 12 bases lay between the germline ends. Germline values: CDR1 SGHDN, CDR2 FVKESK. The CDR3 coding sequence is TGTGCCAGCAGCCAAACCGTCGGACAGAACTATGGCTACACCTTC. Protein sequence: CASSQTVGQNYGYTF.

This clone was counted a single time. V gene TRBV11-3 combines with J gene TRBJ2-7; 8 nucleotides align to TRBD1. Germline lookup yields CDR1 SGHNT and CDR2 YENEEA. This CDR3 is 14 amino acids long. Trimming cost V 4 bases and J 2 bases; bases outside gene matches: 4. CDR3 DNA: TGTGCCAGCAGCTCGGACAGGGTGCCCTACGAGCAGTACTTC. This sequence encodes CASSSDRVPYEQYF.

CDR3 residues: CASKSWEQGRPEAFF. For the CDR3, the DNA is TGTGCCAGTAAAAGTTGGGAACAGGGTCGGCCTGAAGCTTTCTTT. V is TRBV19 and J is TRBJ1-1; D is perhaps TRBD1 (6 bases). The CDR3 has 15 amino acids. Germline CDR1 reads LNHDA; CDR2 reads SQIVND (reference sequence). V was trimmed by 7 bases and J by 6 bases, leaving 21 bases between them.

The DNA of the CDR3 is TGTGCCAGCACTAGCGGGGGCCGCAATGAGCAGTTCTTC. Amino acids: CASTSGGRNEQFF. The chain employs TRBV12-3 or TRBV12-4 and TRBJ2-1; 10 bases match TRBD2. V trimming: 7 bases; J trimming: 6 bases; junction bases outside the gene matches: 3. This CDR3 region has 13 residues.

This clone was seen only once. The chain uses TRBV24-1 and TRBJ1-2; no definite D call. V shed 3 bases and J shed 8 bases, with 15 bases lying between them. CDR1 and CDR2 (germline): KGHDR, SFDVKD. The CDR3 has 14 residues. The CDR3 here is CATSDHDFAGGYTF. The CDR3 DNA sequence: TGTGCCACCAGTGATCACGATTTCGCGGGAGGCTACACCTTC.

The rearrangement uses TRBV7-9 and TRBJ2-7, with TRBD2 as a possible D gene (6 bases). Germline CDR1 reads SEHNR; CDR2 reads FQNEAQ (reference sequence). Between the trimmed V and J ends, which lost 4 bases and 1 base, there was a span of 17 bases. There are 16 residues in the CDR3. This CDR3 reads CASSSIRSGESYEQYF. In nucleotides, the CDR3 is TGTGCCAGCAGCTCCATCCGGTCGGGGGAATCCTACGAGCAGTACTTC.

The V call is TRBV28, the J call TRBJ1-2, with D perhaps TRBD1 (5 bases). The CDR3 contains 15 residues. The V end was cut by 2 bases, the J end by 4 bases, with 14 bases between. CDR1 is MDHEN, CDR2 SYDVKM, per germline. The CDR3 loop reads CASSLTQTEIYGYTF. The DNA for the CDR3 is TGTGCCAGCAGTTTAACCCAGACAGAGATCTATGGCTACACCTTC.

V usage is TRBV7-9 and J usage is TRBJ2-7, with D perhaps matching TRBD2 (5 bases). From germline, CDR1 is SEHNR and CDR2 FQNEAQ (reference sequence). V lost 1 base, J lost 4 bases, and 11 bases lay in between. The CDR3 sequence is 14 residues long. CDR3 in amino acids: CASSLGAGIYEQYF. The CDR3 DNA follows: TGTGCCAGCAGCTTAGGGGCGGGTATTTACGAGCAGTACTTC. The full variable domain, in which reference TRBV7-9 and TRBJ2-7 provide the parts outside the CDR3, is DTGVSQNPRHKITKRGQNVTFRCDPISEHNRLYWYRQTLGQGPEFLTYFQNEAQLEKSRLLSDRFSAERPKGSFSTLEIQRTEQGDSAMYLCASSLGAGIYEQYFGPGTRLTVT.

V gene TRBV9 combines with J gene TRBJ2-1; weak D call: TRBD2 (5 bases). CDR1 is SGDLS and CDR2 is YYNGEE in the germline V gene. The ends were cut back, 0 bases at V and 6 bases at J, with 16 bases in the middle. The CDR3 sequence is 16 residues long. The CDR3 coding sequence is TGTGCCAGCAGCGTAGGGGGTCGGGGTATTGGCAATGAGCAGTTCTTC. Translation gives CASSVGGRGIGNEQFF.

The rearrangement uses TRBV6-5 and TRBJ1-5, with 10 nucleotides matching TRBD1. With 7 bases clipped from V and 7 bases from J, the junction kept 10 bases outside the gene matches. Germline V gene sequence: CDR1 MNHEY, CDR2 SVGAGI. The CDR3 consists of 15 residues. This CDR3 is CASTLGTGAVQPQHF. In DNA form, the CDR3 reads TGTGCCAGCACCCTAGGGACAGGGGCGGTACAGCCCCAGCATTTT.

The CDR3 spells CASSYYLSGDTEAFF. The CDR3 DNA follows: TGTGCCAGTAGCTATTACCTAAGTGGTGACACTGAAGCTTTCTTT. This chain links TRBV19 with TRBJ1-1; no reliable D call. This CDR3 is 15 amino acids long. The V gene's germline CDR1 is LNHDA and CDR2 SQIVND (reference sequence). The V end was cut by 6 bases, the J end by 3 bases, with 17 bases between.

This clone was counted once. The rearrangement links TRBV19 to TRBJ1-6; D not resolved. The germline V gene encodes CDR1 LNHDA and CDR2 SQIVND (reference sequence). This CDR3 is built from 12 residues. Trimming shortened V by 5 bases and J by 9 bases, and 8 bases separated the two germline ends. CDR3 nucleotide sequence: TGTGCCAGTAGTGCTAACGGTTCACCCCTCCACTTT. Its translation is CASSANGSPLHF.

The V gene is TRBV28, the J gene TRBJ1-2; 7 nucleotides match TRBD1. The CDR3 runs to 17 residues. Germline V gene data show CDR1 as MDHEN and CDR2 as SYDVKM. The V and J ends lost 6 bases and 4 bases, in that order; junction bases with no gene match: 17. The CDR3 sequence is CASSPGQRKTFSYGYTF. Here the CDR3 DNA reads TGTGCCAGCAGCCCGGGACAGCGTAAGACATTCTCCTATGGCTACACCTTC.

The V gene is TRBV29-1, the J gene TRBJ1-1, with 8 positions matching TRBD1. CDR3 length: 13 residues. V shed 4 bases, J shed 5 bases, and the junction held 6 bases outside the gene matches. Germline loops: CDR1 SQVTM, CDR2 ANQGSEA. The CDR3 region is CSVAFRGLTEAFF. CDR3 in DNA: TGCAGCGTTGCTTTCAGGGGGCTTACTGAAGCTTTCTTT.

The J gene is TRBJ2-1, the V gene TRBV5-8; TRBD2 aligns across 14 bases. The V and J ends lost 3 bases and 8 bases, in that order; junction bases with no gene match: 7. Germline-derived CDR1 and CDR2 are SGHTS and YDEGEE. This CDR3 region has 16 residues. The CDR3 sequence is CASSSGLAGGVYEQFF. The CDR3 DNA reads as TGTGCCAGCAGCTCAGGACTAGCGGGGGGTGTTTATGAGCAGTTCTTC.

The chain links TRBV4-1 to TRBJ2-1; possible D gene TRBD1, 5 bases. This CDR3 has 13 residues. Trimming pared 6 bases from V and 6 bases from J, leaving 12 bases between. From germline, CDR1 is MGHRA and CDR2 YSYEKL. CDR3 bases: TGCGCCAGCAGTCTCAGACAGTTCAATGAGCAGTTCTTC. This codes for CASSLRQFNEQFF.

This CDR3 is CASSLSVTGTLQETQYF. CDR3 nucleotides: TGTGCCAGCAGCTTGTCAGTTACAGGAACGTTGCAAGAGACCCAGTACTTC. The chain employs TRBV7-2 and TRBJ2-5; TRBD1 might be the D (5 bases). V dropped 3 bases and J dropped 2 bases, with 19 bases sitting between them. The V gene's germline CDR1 is SGHTA and CDR2 FQGNSA. The CDR3 extends over 17 amino acids.

The chain has TRBV29-1 and TRBJ1-2; 10 nucleotides line up with TRBD1. Germline V CDR1 and CDR2: SQVTM, ANQGSEA. The V segment lost 6 bases and the J segment 1 base; nucleotides outside the gene matches: 2. The CDR3 spans 13 residues. CDR3 bases: TGCAGCGTACGGACAGGGGGTAACTATGGCTACACCTTC. The encoded protein is CSVRTGGNYGYTF.

The chain combines TRBV10-3 with TRBJ2-2; TRBD1 matches at 7 bases. After removal of 5 bases from V and 2 bases from J, the junction contained 5 bases not matched to a gene. This CDR3 comprises 15 residues. Germline CDR1 reads ENHRY; CDR2 reads SYGVKD. The CDR3 is CAISSGQRNTGELFF. CDR3 DNA sequence: TGTGCCATCAGTTCGGGACAGAGAAACACCGGGGAGCTGTTTTTT.

J is TRBJ1-6 and V is TRBV6-5, with TRBD1 as a possible D gene (5 bases). This CDR3 is built from 14 residues. Germline V gene lookup returns CDR1 MNHEY and CDR2 SVGAGI. Trimming shortened V by 9 bases and J by 0 bases, and 9 bases separated the two germline ends. Here the CDR3 DNA reads TGTGCCAGTCGACAGAGCTCCTATAATTCACCCCTCCACTTT. It codes for CASRQSSYNSPLHF.

The chain carries TRBV24-1 and TRBJ1-1; D may be TRBD1 (6 bases). The CDR3 spans 14 residues. Trimming pared 4 bases from V and 6 bases from J, leaving 14 bases between. The germline V gene has CDR1 KGHDR and CDR2 SFDVKD. This chain's CDR3 is CATSESGVKAEAFF. CDR3 nucleotide sequence: TGTGCCACCAGTGAATCAGGGGTTAAGGCTGAAGCTTTCTTT.